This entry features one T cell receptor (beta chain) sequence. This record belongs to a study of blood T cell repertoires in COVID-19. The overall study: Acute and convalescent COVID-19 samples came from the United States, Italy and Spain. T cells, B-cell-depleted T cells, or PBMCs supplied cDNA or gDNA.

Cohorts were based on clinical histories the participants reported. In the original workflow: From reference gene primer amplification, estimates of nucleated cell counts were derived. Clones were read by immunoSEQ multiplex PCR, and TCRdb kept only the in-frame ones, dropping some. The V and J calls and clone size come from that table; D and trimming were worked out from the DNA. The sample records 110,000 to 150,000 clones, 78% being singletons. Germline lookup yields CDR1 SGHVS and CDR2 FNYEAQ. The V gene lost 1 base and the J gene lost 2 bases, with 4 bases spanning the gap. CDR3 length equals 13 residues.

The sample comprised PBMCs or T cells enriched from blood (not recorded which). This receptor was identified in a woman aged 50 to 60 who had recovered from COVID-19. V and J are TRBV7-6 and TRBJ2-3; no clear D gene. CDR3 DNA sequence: TGTGCCAGCAGCTTAGACACCACAGATACGCAGTATTTT. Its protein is CASSLDTTDTQYF.